A single sample gave rise to the 19 T cell receptor beta chains below, sequenced in a study of a mutant IDH1 vaccine in newly diagnosed glioma. Time point indicated: baseline, week 1 (first vaccination visit). This sample's treatment: pre-vaccination baseline after standard-of-care therapy. Sequenced by immunoSEQ multiplex PCR; TCRdb stores in-frame clones only, minus some. The data hold about 30,000 clones, with around 80% observed a single time. The sequenced sample was PBMCs, obtained from a glioma patient treated with radiotherapy, temozolomide or both. The source of these receptors is a man aged 25-40 years with glioma.

V usage is TRBV19 and J usage is TRBJ1-2, with D possibly matching TRBD1 (6 bases). The CDR3 covers 13 residues. The germline gives CDR1 LNHDA, CDR2 SQIVND (reference sequence). V lost 7 bases to trimming and J lost 6 bases, with 15 bases between them. CDR3 loop: CASTDGGKNGYTF. Here the CDR3 DNA reads TGTGCCAGTACAGATGGGGGCAAGAATGGCTACACCTTC.

The genes are TRBV19 and TRBJ2-3; D tentatively fits TRBD1 or TRBD2 (6 bases each). V lost 4 bases and J 0 bases, leaving 14 bases between the germline ends. CDR1 and CDR2 (germline): LNHDA, SQIVND (reference sequence). The CDR3 covers 16 residues. CDR3 nucleotides: TGTGCCAGTAGTAAAGTTTCCGGGGGCAGCACAGATACGCAGTATTTT. Encoded protein: CASSKVSGGSTDTQYF. Combining the CDR3 with reference TRBV19 and TRBJ2-3 gives the whole variable domain DGGITQSPKYLFRKEGQNVTLSCEQNLNHDAMYWYRQDPGQGLRLIYYSQIVNDFQKGDIAEGYSVSREKKESFPLTVTSAQKNPTAFYLCASSKVSGGSTDTQYFGPGTRLTVL.

V and J are TRBV19 and TRBJ2-7; a weak D match, TRBD1 (6 bases). Trimming left V 5 bases short and J 3 bases short, with 14 bases between. The CDR3 is 14 amino acids. CDR1 is LNHDA, CDR2 SQIVND, per germline (reference sequence). CDR3 residues: CASSAGTRSYEQYF. CDR3 nucleotides: TGTGCCAGTAGTGCCGGGACAAGGAGCTACGAGCAGTACTTC.

The sample holds one count of this clone. V usage is TRBV29-1 and J usage is TRBJ2-2; D may be TRBD2 (6 bases). The CDR3 is 15 residues long. The V gene lost 5 bases and the J gene lost 0 bases, with 13 bases spanning the gap. CDR1 and CDR2 (germline): SQVTM, ANQGSEA. CDR3: CSVRSGRTNTGELFF. Written as DNA, the CDR3 is TGCAGCGTTCGGAGCGGGCGGACGAACACCGGGGAGCTGTTTTTT.

The J gene is TRBJ2-1, the V gene TRBV6-1, with D possibly matching TRBD1 (5 bases). CDR1 is MNHNS, CDR2 SASEGT, per germline. The CDR3 length is 15 residues. V was shortened by 1 base and J by 7 bases, with 14 bases between the two germline ends. The CDR3 region has the DNA TGTGCCAGCAGTGAAGAGGGGCGAGTGTGGAATGAGCAGTTCTTC. The encoded protein is CASSEEGRVWNEQFF.

The chain is built from TRBV4-3 and TRBJ2-2; 11 nucleotides line up with TRBD2. The junction had 8 bases not matched to a gene; V was cut back by 5 bases and J by 6 bases. The CDR3 has 16 residues. Looked up from germline, CDR1 is LGHNA and CDR2 is YSLEER. The CDR3 DNA reads TGCGCCAGCAGCGTTAGCGGGGGGGCCTTCGCCGGGGAGCTGTTTTTT. The encoded protein is CASSVSGGAFAGELFF.

This chain uses TRBV9 with TRBJ2-3, with TRBD2 matching 8 bases. CDR1 and CDR2 (germline): SGDLS, YYNGEE. The CDR3 loop spans 14 amino acids. The V and J ends lost 3 bases and 10 bases, in that order; junction bases with no gene match: 10. DNA for the CDR3: TGTGCCAGCAGCGACCTTACCATAGCGGGGTCGCAGTATTTT. Protein product: CASSDLTIAGSQYF. The variable domain in full, with the rest retrieved from reference TRBV9 and TRBJ2-3, is DSGVTQTPKHLITATGQRVTLRCSPRSGDLSVYWYQQSLDQGLQFLIQYYNGEERAKGNILERFSAQQFPDLHSELNLSSLELGDSALYFCASSDLTIAGSQYFGPGTRLTVL.

The rearrangement uses TRBV4-3 and TRBJ2-1, with TRBD2 matching 13 bases. The CDR3 is made up of 15 amino acids. Trimming removed 5 bases from V and 6 bases from J; junction bases left unmatched: 4. The germline V gene encodes CDR1 LGHNA and CDR2 YSLEER. The CDR3 region has the DNA TGCGCCAGCAGCGATGGGACTAGCGGGGTCAATGAGCAGTTCTTC. It specifies CASSDGTSGVNEQFF.

This clone was seen once. The chain employs TRBV27 and TRBJ1-1; 7 nucleotides align to TRBD1. CDR1 is MNHEY, CDR2 SMNVEV, per germline (reference sequence). Losses at the gene ends were 1 base for V and 2 bases for J; bases not matched to a gene: 1. The CDR3 is 14 amino acids. The CDR3 reads CASSLLGGNTEAFF. The CDR3 nucleotides are TGTGCCAGCAGTTTATTAGGGGGCAACACTGAAGCTTTCTTT.

The chain combines TRBV7-2 with TRBJ2-2; the match to TRBD1 covers 9 bases. V was clipped by 5 bases and J by 5 bases; unmatched bases: 6. This CDR3 region has 15 residues. Germline CDR1 and CDR2: SGHTA and FQGNSA. The chain's CDR3 is CASSSTGGGTGELFF. Written as DNA, the CDR3 is TGTGCCAGCAGCAGCACAGGGGGCGGTACCGGGGAGCTGTTTTTT.

The chain has TRBV13 and TRBJ1-1; 7 bases are a match to TRBD1. The CDR3 length is 14 residues. V shed 6 bases and J 0 bases; nucleotides not matched to a gene: 4. CDR1 is PRHDT, CDR2 FYEKMQ, per germline (reference sequence). The CDR3 is CASSGDSMNTEAFF. The CDR3 nucleotides read TGTGCCAGCAGTGGGGACAGCATGAACACTGAAGCTTTCTTT.

This clone was seen only a few times. DNA for the CDR3: TGTGCCAGCAGTTCCCTTTTCGTCGAGGGGACTTTCTTT. Encoded protein: CASSSLFVEGTFF. The genes are TRBV27 and TRBJ1-1; possibly TRBD1 for D (5 bases). V lost 4 bases and J 12 bases, leaving 18 bases between the germline ends. In germline, CDR1 is MNHEY, CDR2 SMNVEV (reference sequence). The CDR3 is 13 amino acids.

This chain joins TRBV5-1 and TRBJ1-2; TRBD1 agrees at 9 bases. This CDR3 has 14 residues. V lost 0 bases, J lost 3 bases, and 0 bases stayed unmatched. CDR1 is SGHRS, CDR2 YFSETQ, per germline. DNA for the CDR3: TGCGCCAGCAGCTTGGGACAGGGGGACTATGGCTACACCTTC. It encodes CASSLGQGDYGYTF. The whole variable domain, filled in from reference TRBV5-1 and TRBJ1-2, reads KAGVTQTPRYLIKTRGQQVTLSCSPISGHRSVSWYQQTPGQGLQFLFEYFSETQRNKGNFPGRFSGRQFSNSRSEMNVSTLELGDSALYLCASSLGQGDYGYTFGSGTRLTVV.

The gene calls are TRBV18 and TRBJ2-2; a weak D match, TRBD1 (5 bases). V shed 3 bases and J shed 0 bases, with 20 bases lying between them. The CDR3 has 19 amino acids. Germline V lookup: CDR1 KGHSH, CDR2 LQKENI. The CDR3 nucleotides read TGTGCCAGCTCACCGCCGAAAAGGTTACGACAGACGAACACCGGGGAGCTGTTTTTT. It is translated as CASSPPKRLRQTNTGELFF.

This chain connects TRBV5-1 to TRBJ2-1; 10 bases align to TRBD1. CDR3 length: 15 residues. V lost 6 bases to trimming and J lost 9 bases; unmatched junction nucleotides: 12. The germline gives CDR1 SGHRS, CDR2 YFSETQ. CDR3 in DNA: TGCGCCAGCAAAACCGGGACAGGGGCCGGGTTTGAGCAGTTCTTC. Protein: CASKTGTGAGFEQFF.

The rearrangement uses TRBV30 and TRBJ1-5; unclear D gene. The germline V and J ends were trimmed by 1 base and 4 bases, with 5 bases remaining between them. Germline V CDR1 and CDR2: GTSNPN, SVGIG (reference sequence). This CDR3 spans 12 amino acids. For the CDR3, the DNA is TGTGCCTGGAGTGACGAAAATCAGCCCCAGCATTTT. It is translated as CAWSDENQPQHF.

V and J are TRBV14 and TRBJ1-2, with D unresolved. V lost 1 base and J 5 bases, leaving 8 bases between the germline ends. CDR3 length equals 13 residues. Germline V lookup: CDR1 SGHDN, CDR2 FVKESK. The CDR3 DNA reads TGTGCCAGCAGCCAAGTCGAGGGATATGGCTACACCTTC. It encodes CASSQVEGYGYTF.

This clone is a singleton in its sample. V and J are TRBV19 and TRBJ2-1; D not certain. Trimming stripped 6 bases from V and 5 bases from J, with 11 bases between. The CDR3 covers 13 residues. Germline loops: CDR1 LNHDA, CDR2 SQIVND (reference sequence). Here the CDR3 DNA reads TGTGCCAGTAGCCCCCGTCGCGACAATGAGCAGTTCTTC. It codes for CASSPRRDNEQFF. The full variable domain, rest sourced from reference TRBV19 and TRBJ2-1, is DGGITQSPKYLFRKEGQNVTLSCEQNLNHDAMYWYRQDPGQGLRLIYYSQIVNDFQKGDIAEGYSVSREKKESFPLTVTSAQKNPTAFYLCASSPRRDNEQFFGPGTRLTVL.

The gene calls are TRBV5-4 and TRBJ2-7, with D perhaps matching TRBD1 or TRBD2 (5 bases each). Deletions cut 0 bases from V and 2 bases from J, with 18 bases between. The CDR3 has 17 residues. Germline V CDR1 and CDR2: SGHNT, YYREEE (reference sequence). CDR3 sequence: CASSLGQGPTFPYEQYF. CDR3 nucleotides: TGTGCCAGCAGCTTGGGGCAGGGACCAACGTTTCCCTACGAGCAGTACTTC. Filled out from reference TRBV5-4 and TRBJ2-7, the complete variable domain reads ETGVTQSPTHLIKTRGQQVTLRCSSQSGHNTVSWYQQALGQGPQFIFQYYREEENGRGNFPPRFSGLQFPNYSSELNVNALELDDSALYLCASSLGQGPTFPYEQYFGPGTRLTVT.